A single sample gave rise to the 13 T cell receptor beta chains below, sequenced in a study of blood T cell repertoires in COVID-19. Libraries were prepared by immunoSEQ multiplex PCR; TCRdb keeps only in-frame clonotypes and omits some of them. The sample records 130,000 or so clones, 60% to 80% being singletons. Input material: peripheral blood. The origin of the receptors is a human donor in a cohort sampled during active COVID-19.

This clone was picked up a small number of times. This chain connects TRBV12-3 or TRBV12-4 to TRBJ1-2; a weak D match, TRBD1 (5 bases). This CDR3 region has 13 residues. V shed 3 bases and J shed 4 bases, with 9 bases lying between them. The CDR3 region has the DNA TGTGCCAGCAGTTTTGGCAGGGCCTATGGCTACACCTTC. Translated, it gives CASSFGRAYGYTF.

The chain employs TRBV5-6 and TRBJ2-7; D might be TRBD2 (6 bases). CDR3 length: 15 residues. CDR1 SGHDT and CDR2 YYEEEE come from the germline V gene. Trimming pared 2 bases from V and 4 bases from J, leaving 16 bases between. CDR3 region: CASSFSGEDLYEQYF. The CDR3 DNA sequence: TGTGCCAGCAGCTTTTCGGGGGAAGATTTATACGAGCAGTACTTC.

This clone has just one count. The rearrangement joins TRBV7-6 to TRBJ2-3; 13 nucleotides match TRBD2. V lost 0 bases and J lost 3; bases outside the gene matches: 12. This CDR3 is built from 20 residues. The germline gives CDR1 SGHVS, CDR2 FNYEAQ. Here the CDR3 DNA reads TGTGCCAGCAGCTTAGCCCCCGGGACTAGCGGGGATATAAAGACAGATACGCAGTATTTT. Its translation is CASSLAPGTSGDIKTDTQYF.

This chain uses TRBV10-1 with TRBJ1-6; 8 bases line up with TRBD1. Germline CDR1 is WNHNN and CDR2 is SYGVQD (reference sequence). The CDR3 is 14 amino acids. Trimming cost V 3 bases and J 9 bases; bases outside gene matches: 4. Here the CDR3 DNA reads TGCGCCAGCAGTGATGGGACAGGTGGTTCACCCCTCCACTTT. This encodes CASSDGTGGSPLHF.

The V and J genes are TRBV27 and TRBJ1-5, with 9 bases aligning to TRBD1. With V trimmed by 4 bases and J by 4 bases, 5 bases remained unmatched. The CDR3 has 15 residues. The V gene's germline CDR1 is MNHEY and CDR2 SMNVEV (reference sequence). CDR3 loop: CASSSGQGSNQPQHF. The DNA of the CDR3 is TGTGCCAGCAGTTCGGGACAGGGAAGTAATCAGCCCCAGCATTTT.

For the CDR3, the DNA is TGTGCCAGTAGGGGACAGGGTGGCACCGGGGAGCTGTTTTTT. This translates into CASRGQGGTGELFF. The chain joins TRBV19 to TRBJ2-2; 9 nucleotides line up with TRBD1. Germline assignment: CDR1 LNHDA and CDR2 SQIVND (reference sequence). V was pared by 6 bases and J by 4 bases, with 3 bases of the junction left unmatched. CDR3 size: 14 residues.

This clone was detected once. DNA of the CDR3: TGTGCCAGCAGGGGAGAGATTTTAGGGCCCCAGCATTTT. Translated: CASRGEILGPQHF. The V gene is TRBV2, the J gene TRBJ1-5; D not resolved. From germline, CDR1 is SNHLY and CDR2 FYNNEI. There are 13 residues in the CDR3. The V end lost 6 bases, the J end lost 9 bases, and 15 bases lay between the germline ends.

The chain employs TRBV11-1 and TRBJ1-1, with D hard to call. Trimming stripped 2 bases from V and 5 bases from J, with 9 bases between. The CDR3 is 13 amino acids. The germline CDR1 and CDR2 sequences are SGHAT and FQDESV (reference sequence). The CDR3 sequence is CASSLPPGTEAFF. CDR3 DNA: TGTGCCAGCAGCTTACCTCCGGGAACTGAAGCTTTCTTT.

This chain uses TRBV7-9 with TRBJ2-1; 10 nucleotides agree with TRBD1. Germline V gives CDR1 SEHNR, CDR2 FQNEAQ (reference sequence). This CDR3 has 15 amino acids. Trimming cost V 1 base and J 6 bases; bases outside gene matches: 3. The CDR3 DNA reads TGTGCCAGCAGCTTAGGGACAGGGGGTTCCAATGAGCAGTTCTTC. Protein product: CASSLGTGGSNEQFF. Full variable domain (remainder filled in from reference TRBV7-9 and TRBJ2-1): DTGVSQNPRHKITKRGQNVTFRCDPISEHNRLYWYRQTLGQGPEFLTYFQNEAQLEKSRLLSDRFSAERPKGSFSTLEIQRTEQGDSAMYLCASSLGTGGSNEQFFGPGTRLTVL.

The chain carries TRBV14 and TRBJ2-5, with D possibly matching TRBD1 (6 bases). Trimming removed 3 bases at V and 3 bases at J, with 14 bases between. Germline V gives CDR1 SGHDN, CDR2 FVKESK. The CDR3 is made up of 15 amino acids. CDR3 sequence: CASSHLQGAKETQYF. The DNA for the CDR3 is TGTGCCAGCAGCCACTTACAGGGAGCCAAAGAGACCCAGTACTTC. The full variable domain, with the rest looked up from reference TRBV14 and TRBJ2-5, is EAGVTQFPSHSVIEKGQTVTLRCDPISGHDNLYWYRRVMGKEIKFLLHFVKESKQDESGMPNNRFLAERTGGTYSTLKVQPAELEDSGVYFCASSHLQGAKETQYFGPGTRLLVL.

This clone was found once. CDR3: CASSAPSGWSSYEQYF. DNA for the CDR3: TGTGCCAGCAGCGCACCTAGCGGGTGGAGCTCCTACGAGCAGTACTTC. The V call is TRBV5-6, the J call TRBJ2-7; 8 bases agree with TRBD2. The germline gives CDR1 SGHDT, CDR2 YYEEEE. This CDR3 spans 16 amino acids. With V trimmed by 4 bases and J by 0 bases, 9 bases remained unmatched.

CDR3 in amino acids: CASAAGVILGQPQHF. The CDR3 coding sequence is TGTGCTAGTGCTGCAGGGGTAATTTTAGGTCAGCCCCAGCATTTT. The chain couples TRBV12-5 to TRBJ1-5; the D gene is possibly TRBD1 (6 bases). Per germline, CDR1 LGHNT and CDR2 FRNRAP. The CDR3 is 15 residues long. Trimming shortened V by 7 bases and J by 6 bases, and 19 bases separated the two germline ends.

This chain joins TRBV18 and TRBJ2-7; 7 nucleotides align to TRBD1. In germline, CDR1 is KGHSH, CDR2 LQKENI. V shed 5 bases and J 2 bases; nucleotides not matched to a gene: 9. This CDR3 has 15 amino acids. In DNA, the CDR3 is TGTGCCAGCTCAAATCGACAGGGTAGGGCCTACGAGCAGTACTTC. It specifies CASSNRQGRAYEQYF.